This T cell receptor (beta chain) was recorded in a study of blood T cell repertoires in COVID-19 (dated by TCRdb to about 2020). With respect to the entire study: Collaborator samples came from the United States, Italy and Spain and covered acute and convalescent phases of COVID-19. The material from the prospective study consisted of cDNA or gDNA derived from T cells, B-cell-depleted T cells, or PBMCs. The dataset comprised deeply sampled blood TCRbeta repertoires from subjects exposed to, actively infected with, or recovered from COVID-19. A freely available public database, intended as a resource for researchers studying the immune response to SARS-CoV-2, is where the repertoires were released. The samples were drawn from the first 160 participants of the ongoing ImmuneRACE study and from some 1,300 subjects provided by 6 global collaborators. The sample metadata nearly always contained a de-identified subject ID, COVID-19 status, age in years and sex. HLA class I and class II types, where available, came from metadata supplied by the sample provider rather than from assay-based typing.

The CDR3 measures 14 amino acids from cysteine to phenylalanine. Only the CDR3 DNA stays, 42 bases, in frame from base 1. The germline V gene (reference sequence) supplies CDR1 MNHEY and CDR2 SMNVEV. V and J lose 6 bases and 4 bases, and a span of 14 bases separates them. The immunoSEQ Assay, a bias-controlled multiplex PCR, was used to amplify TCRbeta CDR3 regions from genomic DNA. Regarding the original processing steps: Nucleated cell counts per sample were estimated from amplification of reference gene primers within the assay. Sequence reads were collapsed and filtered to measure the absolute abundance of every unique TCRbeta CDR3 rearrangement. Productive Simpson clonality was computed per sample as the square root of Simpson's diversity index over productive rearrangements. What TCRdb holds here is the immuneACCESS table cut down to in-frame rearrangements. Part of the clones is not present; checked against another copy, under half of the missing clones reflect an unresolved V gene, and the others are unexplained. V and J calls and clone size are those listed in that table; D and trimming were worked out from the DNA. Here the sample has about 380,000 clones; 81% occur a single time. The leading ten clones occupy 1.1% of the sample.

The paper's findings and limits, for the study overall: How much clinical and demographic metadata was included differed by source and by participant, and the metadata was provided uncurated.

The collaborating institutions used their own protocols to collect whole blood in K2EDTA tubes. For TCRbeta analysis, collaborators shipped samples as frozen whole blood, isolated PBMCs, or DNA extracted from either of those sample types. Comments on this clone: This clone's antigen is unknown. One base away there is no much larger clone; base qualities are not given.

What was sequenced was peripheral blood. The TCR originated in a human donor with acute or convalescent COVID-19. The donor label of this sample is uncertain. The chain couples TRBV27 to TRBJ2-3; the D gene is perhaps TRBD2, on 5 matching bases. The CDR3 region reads CASRTRARSDTQYF. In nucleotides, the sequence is TGTGCCAGCAGAACTAGGGCACGGTCAGATACGCAGTATTTT.